These 5 T cell receptor beta chains were sequenced from one sample in a study of control samples from healthy donors and cancer patients. Produced via immunoSEQ multiplex PCR; TCRdb's table is partial and in-frame only. The sample includes 150,000 to 200,000 clones, 80% to 90% of them seen just once. The specimen was blood. All receptors derive from a man between 18 and 29 years old in good health.

This CDR3 reads CASRTSPLNTEAFF. The CDR3 DNA sequence: TGTGCCAGCAGAACCTCCCCATTGAACACTGAAGCTTTCTTT. The gene calls are TRBV7-3 and TRBJ1-1; D not resolved. Trimming removed 6 bases from V and 0 bases from J, with 11 bases in between. In germline, CDR1 is SGHTA, CDR2 FQGTGA. This CDR3 is 14 amino acids long.

The chain combines TRBV5-5 with TRBJ2-7; D might be TRBD1 (5 bases). Germline assignment: CDR1 SGHKS and CDR2 YYEKEE (reference sequence). V was cut by 4 bases and J by 5 bases, with 19 bases left in between. The CDR3 is 15 amino acids. The CDR3 loop is CASSPRDLLNHEQYF. CDR3 coding DNA: TGTGCCAGCAGCCCCAGGGATTTATTAAACCACGAGCAGTACTTC.

The CDR3, as DNA: TGTGCCACCGGTCCCGGGACCCCCGGGGAGCTGTTTTTT. As protein: CATGPGTPGELFF. This chain connects TRBV24-1 to TRBJ2-2, with D perhaps TRBD1 or TRBD2 (5 bases each). The V and J ends lost 9 bases and 6 bases respectively, with 13 bases between them. The CDR3 length is 13 residues. Germline V lookup: CDR1 KGHDR, CDR2 SFDVKD.

J is TRBJ2-7 and V is TRBV7-9; 8 positions agree with TRBD1. Germline V gives CDR1 SEHNR, CDR2 FQNEAQ (reference sequence). After removal of 9 bases from V and 7 bases from J, the junction contained 8 bases not matched to a gene. This CDR3 region has 12 residues. The CDR3 sequence is CASGQGSEEQYF. In DNA, the CDR3 is TGTGCCAGTGGACAGGGTTCAGAGGAGCAGTACTTC.

The rearrangement joins TRBV4-1 to TRBJ2-3, with 9 bases identical to TRBD2. The CDR3 sequence is 15 residues long. V was clipped by 5 bases and J by 3 bases; unmatched bases: 6. Germline assignment: CDR1 MGHRA and CDR2 YSYEKL. The CDR3 protein is CASSSGAGGTDTQYF. The CDR3 DNA reads as TGCGCCAGCAGCTCAGGAGCGGGGGGAACAGATACGCAGTATTTT.